One and the same sample provided the 32 T cell receptor beta chains below, sequenced in a study of shared clonotypes between healthy human individuals. Only in-frame clones appear in the TCRdb table, and some are missing; sequencing was by immunoSEQ multiplex PCR. Of fewer than 2.5 million clones in the sample, roughly 93% were seen once. Material: naive CD4+ T cells from PBMCs. Subset meaning: CD45RA+ positively selected. Receptors were obtained from a man younger than 35 in good health. Some clones in this sample may be carry-over from other donors' samples.

The V gene is TRBV5-1, the J gene TRBJ1-5, with a possible D match to TRBD1 (5 bases). V lost 1 base to trimming and J lost 6 bases, with 14 bases between them. There are 15 residues in the CDR3. Germline CDR1 is SGHRS and CDR2 is YFSETQ. The CDR3 region has the DNA TGCGCCAGCAGCTTGTCTGGGGGAGGCGGTCAGCCCCAGCATTTT. It specifies CASSLSGGGGQPQHF.

J is TRBJ1-5 and V is TRBV7-8, with D possibly being TRBD1 (6 bases). Germline V gives CDR1 SGHVS, CDR2 FQNEAQ. V was shortened by 1 base and J by 4 bases, with 11 bases between the two germline ends. The CDR3 has 15 amino acids. DNA for the CDR3: TGTGCCAGCAGCTTAGGACAGGCCGCTAATCAGCCCCAGCATTTT. Its translation is CASSLGQAANQPQHF. The variable domain in full, completed from reference TRBV7-8 and TRBJ1-5, reads GAGVSQSPRYKVAKRGQDVALRCDPISGHVSLFWYQQALGQGPEFLTYFQNEAQLDKSGLPSDRFFAERPEGSVSTLKIQRTQQEDSAVYLCASSLGQAANQPQHFGDGTRLSIL.

The chain has TRBV2 and TRBJ2-7; unclear D gene. The germline CDR1 and CDR2 sequences are SNHLY and FYNNEI. The CDR3 spans 12 residues. The germline V and J ends were trimmed by 10 bases and 3 bases, with 13 bases remaining between them. The CDR3 reads CATGPRDYEQYF. The CDR3 DNA is TGTGCCACTGGACCTAGGGACTACGAGCAGTACTTC.

The chain uses TRBV2 and TRBJ1-3; unclear D gene. The V gene's germline CDR1 is SNHLY and CDR2 FYNNEI. The V gene lost 5 bases and the J gene lost 0 bases, with 11 bases spanning the gap. The CDR3 runs 15 residues. The CDR3 DNA reads TGTGCCAGCAGTCCACAGCGAAACTCTGGAAACACCATATATTTT. It specifies CASSPQRNSGNTIYF.

The chain couples TRBV11-3 to TRBJ2-5; TRBD2 matches 13 bases. V trimming: 2 bases; J trimming: 5 bases; junction bases outside the gene matches: 5. Germline CDR1 is SGHNT and CDR2 is YENEEA. The CDR3 has 16 amino acids. Here the CDR3 reads CASSLRGLAGAETQYF. In DNA, the CDR3 is TGTGCCAGCAGCTTAAGAGGACTAGCGGGAGCTGAGACCCAGTACTTC.

The genes are TRBV27 and TRBJ2-5; 12 positions agree with TRBD2. V was pared by 2 bases and J by 4 bases, with 5 bases of the junction left unmatched. Looked up from germline, CDR1 is MNHEY and CDR2 is SMNVEV (reference sequence). The length of the CDR3 is 16 residues. The CDR3 protein is CASSLGLAGGGETQYF. The CDR3 nucleotides are TGTGCCAGCAGTTTAGGCCTAGCGGGAGGGGGAGAGACCCAGTACTTC.

The chain couples TRBV5-1 to TRBJ2-3, with 8 nucleotides matching TRBD1. Unmatched junction bases numbered 5, after V lost 2 bases and J lost 0 bases. This CDR3 spans 16 amino acids. Germline CDR1 reads SGHRS; CDR2 reads YFSETQ. The DNA for the CDR3 is TGCGCCAGCAGCTTTGGACAGGGCCTTAGCACAGATACGCAGTATTTT. This gives the protein CASSFGQGLSTDTQYF.

The chain links TRBV19 to TRBJ2-7; a possible D gene is TRBD2 (5 bases). Trimming shortened V by 3 bases and J by 6 bases, and 15 bases separated the two germline ends. The CDR3 length is 14 residues. CDR1 is LNHDA and CDR2 is SQIVND in the germline V gene (reference sequence). The CDR3 DNA reads as TGTGCCAGTAGTATTACGGCTAGCTTGGGCGAGCAGTACTTC. This translates into CASSITASLGEQYF.

The chain joins TRBV7-3 to TRBJ2-1; 8 bases map to TRBD2. The V gene end was trimmed by 4 bases and the J gene end by 6 bases; junction bases not matched to a gene: 8. This CDR3 region has 15 residues. CDR1 is SGHTA, CDR2 FQGTGA, per germline. This CDR3 is CASSSSGLGSNEQFF. The CDR3 DNA reads as TGTGCCAGCAGCTCCTCGGGACTAGGGAGCAATGAGCAGTTCTTC. Complete variable domain (other parts from reference TRBV7-3 and TRBJ2-1): GAGVSQTPSNKVTEKGKYVELRCDPISGHTALYWYRQSLGQGPEFLIYFQGTGAADDSGLPNDRFFAVRPEGSVSTLKIQRTERGDSAVYLCASSSSGLGSNEQFFGPGTRLTVL.

Details on this clone: The sample contains more than one DNA sequence encoding this CDR3. The chain employs TRBV6-5 and TRBJ1-2; 8 nucleotides match TRBD1. Germline CDR1 reads MNHEY; CDR2 reads SVGAGI. This CDR3 spans 14 amino acids. Trimming removed 1 base from V and 4 bases from J; junction bases left unmatched: 2. The CDR3 bases are TGTGCCAGCAGTTACTACGGACAGGGCTATGGCTACACCTTC. It yields the protein CASSYYGQGYGYTF.

This chain uses TRBV6-5 with TRBJ2-7; 8 bases agree with TRBD1. CDR3 length equals 16 residues. V dropped 0 bases and J dropped 1; count of bases not matched to a gene: 5. Germline CDR1 reads MNHEY; CDR2 reads SVGAGI. DNA of the CDR3: TGTGCCAGCAGTTACTCGAAGTACAGGGGGTCCTACGAGCAGTACTTC. Its translation: CASSYSKYRGSYEQYF.

This chain links TRBV7-9 with TRBJ2-1, with a tentative D call TRBD2 (5 bases). The CDR3 covers 14 residues. V was shortened by 1 base and J by 3 bases, with 7 bases between the two germline ends. Germline V gene data show CDR1 as SEHNR and CDR2 as FQNEAQ (reference sequence). The CDR3 spells CASSLDTSYNEQFF. CDR3 nucleotide sequence: TGTGCCAGCAGCTTAGATACTAGCTACAATGAGCAGTTCTTC.

The V call is TRBV7-9, the J call TRBJ2-1; 8 bases align to TRBD1. V shed 6 bases and J 4 bases; nucleotides not matched to a gene: 11. CDR3 size: 16 residues. The germline gives CDR1 SEHNR, CDR2 FQNEAQ (reference sequence). CDR3 DNA sequence: TGTGCCAGCAGGTCAGGACAGGGTCGGGCGTACAATGAGCAGTTCTTC. As protein: CASRSGQGRAYNEQFF.

The J gene is TRBJ2-3, the V gene TRBV12-2; the table's TRBD2 call for D was not verified on the DNA. TRBV12-2 is flagged as a pseudogene. This CDR3 is 15 amino acids long. The CDR3 protein is CASRLGGLATDTQYF. In DNA form, the CDR3 reads TGTGCAAGTCGCTTAGGGGGACTAGCAACAGATACGCAGTATTTT.

This clone was seen a handful of times. The V and J genes are TRBV19 and TRBJ1-5; 7 bases map to TRBD1. The V gene end was trimmed by 5 bases and the J gene end by 0 bases; junction bases not matched to a gene: 10. From germline, CDR1 is LNHDA and CDR2 SQIVND (reference sequence). This CDR3 contains 17 residues. DNA of the CDR3: TGTGCCAGTAGTGGGAGGACAGGCATCGTTAGCAATCAGCCCCAGCATTTT. Translating it yields CASSGRTGIVSNQPQHF.

The V gene is TRBV4-2, the J gene TRBJ1-2; D remains unclear. The V gene lost 3 bases and the J gene lost 6 bases, with 17 bases spanning the gap. Germline lookup yields CDR1 LGHNA and CDR2 YNFKEQ. The CDR3 has 15 residues. DNA for the CDR3: TGTGCCAGCAGCCACTCCAATCAAGGCGAGAATGGCTACACCTTC. Translated, it gives CASSHSNQGENGYTF.

About this clone: The sample holds other DNA sequences that translate to the same CDR3. J is TRBJ2-5 and V is TRBV29-1; D perhaps matches TRBD2 (7 bases). This CDR3 has 12 residues. V dropped 6 bases and J dropped 4 bases, with 12 bases sitting between them. Germline V gives CDR1 SQVTM, CDR2 ANQGSEA. For the CDR3, the DNA is TGCAGCGTGGGGGAGGGGGGAGAGACCCAGTACTTC. This codes for CSVGEGGETQYF.

This clone came up once. The rearrangement links TRBV7-9 to TRBJ2-2, with TRBD2 matching over 10 bases. This CDR3 region has 16 residues. Germline lookup yields CDR1 SEHNR and CDR2 FQNEAQ (reference sequence). V trimming: 0 bases; J trimming: 7 bases; junction bases outside the gene matches: 5. CDR3 amino acids: CASSLAVTSGIGELFF. CDR3 sequence (DNA): TGTGCCAGCAGCTTAGCGGTCACTAGCGGGATCGGGGAGCTGTTTTTT.

The sample holds one count of this clone. CDR3 in amino acids: CASSRLGLAGGTSSYEQYF. In nucleotides, the CDR3 is TGTGCCAGCAGCCGGCTGGGACTAGCGGGAGGAACCAGCTCCTACGAGCAGTACTTC. This sequence joins TRBV14 and TRBJ2-7; 15 positions match TRBD2. This CDR3 has 19 amino acids. V shed 4 bases and J 0 bases; nucleotides not matched to a gene: 10. Germline values: CDR1 SGHDN, CDR2 FVKESK.

This chain uses TRBV5-1 with TRBJ2-1, with 15 bases aligning to TRBD2. V lost 0 bases, J lost 0 bases, and 1 base stayed unmatched. Per germline, CDR1 SGHRS and CDR2 YFSETQ. The CDR3 extends over 18 amino acids. CDR3 DNA sequence: TGCGCCAGCAGCTTGGGGACTAGCGGGAGGGCCTCCTACAATGAGCAGTTCTTC. This encodes CASSLGTSGRASYNEQFF.

The gene calls are TRBV6-1 and TRBJ2-7; 8 bases fit TRBD1. Per germline, CDR1 MNHNS and CDR2 SASEGT. V lost 4 bases, J lost 5 bases, and 4 bases stayed unmatched. This CDR3 contains 13 residues. CDR3 DNA: TGTGCCAGCAGTGGGACAGGGAGGCACGAGCAGTACTTC. Protein product: CASSGTGRHEQYF.

The rearrangement links TRBV6-4 to TRBJ2-1, with 13 bases fitting TRBD2. Germline V gene data show CDR1 as MRHNA and CDR2 as SNTAGT. V lost 6 bases to trimming and J lost 0 bases; unmatched junction nucleotides: 8. There are 18 residues in the CDR3. The CDR3 here is CASRGRTSGRPSYNEQFF. CDR3 sequence (DNA): TGTGCCAGCAGGGGAAGGACTAGCGGGAGACCCTCCTACAATGAGCAGTTCTTC.

Note on this clone: Within the sample, other DNA sequences also encode this same CDR3. This chain links TRBV18 with TRBJ2-5; 7 bases line up with TRBD2. CDR1 and CDR2 (germline): KGHSH, LQKENI. The CDR3 contains 13 residues. V shed 3 bases and J 5 bases; nucleotides not matched to a gene: 3. CDR3 in amino acids: CASSPGGSETQYF. CDR3 bases: TGTGCCAGCTCACCGGGGGGGTCGGAGACCCAGTACTTC.

V usage is TRBV5-1 and J usage is TRBJ1-1, with 9 nucleotides matching TRBD1. V was clipped by 7 bases and J by 11 bases; unmatched bases: 18. This CDR3 spans 15 amino acids. Per the germline V gene, CDR1 is SGHRS and CDR2 is YFSETQ. CDR3 region: CASARGDGRDRVAFF. CDR3 sequence (DNA): TGCGCCAGCGCCCGGGGGGACGGTAGGGACAGGGTGGCTTTCTTT.

This clone was observed a single time. The chain is built from TRBV29-1 and TRBJ2-7, with no clear D. With 4 bases removed from V and 3 bases from J, the gap between germline ends came to 16 bases. Germline lookup yields CDR1 SQVTM and CDR2 ANQGSEA. This CDR3 has 14 amino acids. CDR3 region: CSVARNSLGYEQYF. The DNA for the CDR3 is TGCAGCGTTGCCAGGAACAGCCTCGGCTACGAGCAGTACTTC.

The gene calls are TRBV27 and TRBJ2-7, with TRBD2 matching 8 bases. The germline V gene encodes CDR1 MNHEY and CDR2 SMNVEV (reference sequence). V was pared by 6 bases and J by 9 bases, with 22 bases of the junction left unmatched. This CDR3 is 17 amino acids long. DNA for the CDR3: TGTGCCAGCAGCCGAGCCCGGATGAGTGACAGCGGGAGTGTGCAGTACTTC. As protein: CASSRARMSDSGSVQYF.

This clone was counted a few times. V and J are TRBV7-3 and TRBJ1-1; 9 nucleotides align to TRBD1. The J segment lost 4 bases and the V segment lost 5 bases, leaving 8 bases of the junction unmatched. Germline values: CDR1 SGHTA, CDR2 FQGTGA. The CDR3 is 15 amino acids. CDR3 DNA: TGTGCCAGCAGCCAGCTAGGACAGGGGATCACTGAAGCTTTCTTT. It yields the protein CASSQLGQGITEAFF.

This chain links TRBV4-1 with TRBJ1-3; perhaps TRBD1 as D (6 bases). This CDR3 spans 15 amino acids. Germline V gene lookup returns CDR1 MGHRA and CDR2 YSYEKL. Trimming stripped 2 bases from V and 7 bases from J, with 15 bases between. CDR3 protein: CASSQIRAGANTIYF. CDR3 in DNA: TGCGCCAGCAGCCAAATCAGGGCAGGGGCTAACACCATATATTTT.

The chain has TRBV28 and TRBJ1-4, with D maybe TRBD1 (5 bases). V was clipped by 6 bases and J by 4 bases, with 12 bases between them. Germline V lookup: CDR1 MDHEN, CDR2 SYDVKM. CDR3 length equals 14 residues. CDR3: CASRSTAFNEKLFF. CDR3 coding DNA: TGTGCCAGCAGATCGACAGCCTTTAATGAAAAACTGTTTTTT.

Concerning this clone: The sample carries other DNA sequences with the same CDR3. CDR3 nucleotides: TGTGCCATCAGTGTACAGAACCAAGAGACCCAGTACTTC. It translates to CAISVQNQETQYF. V is TRBV10-3 and J is TRBJ2-5; D is undetermined. This CDR3 is 13 amino acids long. Germline-derived CDR1 and CDR2 are ENHRY and SYGVKD. V was trimmed by 4 bases and J by 0 bases, leaving 6 bases between them.

As to this clone: This sample also contains other DNA sequences that code for the same CDR3. The rearrangement joins TRBV29-1 to TRBJ2-7; no definite D call. The CDR3 runs 14 residues. CDR1 is SQVTM, CDR2 ANQGSEA, per germline. Trimming removed 6 bases from V and 0 bases from J, with 15 bases in between. In DNA, the CDR3 is TGCAGCGTGTGGGTCGGCTCGAGCTCCTACGAGCAGTACTTC. Translation gives CSVWVGSSSYEQYF.

V is TRBV28 and J is TRBJ2-3; D not certain. The V and J ends lost 8 bases and 5 bases respectively, with 5 bases between them. Germline assignment: CDR1 MDHEN and CDR2 SYDVKM. The CDR3 runs 10 residues. The CDR3 reads CASGLDTQYF. CDR3 nucleotide sequence: TGTGCCAGCGGGTTAGATACGCAGTATTTT.